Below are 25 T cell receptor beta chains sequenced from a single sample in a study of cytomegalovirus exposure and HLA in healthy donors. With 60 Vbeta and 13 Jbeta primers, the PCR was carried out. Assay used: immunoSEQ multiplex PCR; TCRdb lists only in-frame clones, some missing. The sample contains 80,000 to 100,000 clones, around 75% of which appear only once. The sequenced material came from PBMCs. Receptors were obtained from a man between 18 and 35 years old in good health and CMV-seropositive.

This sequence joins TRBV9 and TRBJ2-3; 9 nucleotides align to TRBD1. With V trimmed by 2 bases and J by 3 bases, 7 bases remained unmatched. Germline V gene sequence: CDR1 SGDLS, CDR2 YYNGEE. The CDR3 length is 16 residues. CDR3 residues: CASSVSTGGWTDTQYF. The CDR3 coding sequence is TGTGCCAGCAGCGTCTCTACAGGGGGCTGGACAGATACGCAGTATTTT.

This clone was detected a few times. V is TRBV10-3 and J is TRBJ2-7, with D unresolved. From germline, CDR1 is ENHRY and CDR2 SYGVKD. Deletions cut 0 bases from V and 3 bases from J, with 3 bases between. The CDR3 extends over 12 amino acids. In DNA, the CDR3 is TGTGCCATCAGTGAGTCCAGCTACGAGCAGTACTTC. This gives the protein CAISESSYEQYF.

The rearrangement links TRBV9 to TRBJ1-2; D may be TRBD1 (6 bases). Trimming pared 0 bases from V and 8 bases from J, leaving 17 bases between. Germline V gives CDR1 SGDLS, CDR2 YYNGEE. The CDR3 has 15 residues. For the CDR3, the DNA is TGTGCCAGCAGCGTAGGGACAGTTTCTCTATGGGGCTACACCTTC. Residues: CASSVGTVSLWGYTF.

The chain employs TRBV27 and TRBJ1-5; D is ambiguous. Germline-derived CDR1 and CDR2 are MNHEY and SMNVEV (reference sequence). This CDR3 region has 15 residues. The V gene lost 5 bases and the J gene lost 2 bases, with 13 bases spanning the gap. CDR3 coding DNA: TGTGCCAGCAGTCCTAACGAGGGAGGCAATCAGCCCCAGCATTTT. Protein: CASSPNEGGNQPQHF.

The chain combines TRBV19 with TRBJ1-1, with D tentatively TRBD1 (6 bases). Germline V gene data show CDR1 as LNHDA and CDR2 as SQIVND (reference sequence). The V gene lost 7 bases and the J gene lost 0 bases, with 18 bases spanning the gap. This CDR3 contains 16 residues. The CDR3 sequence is CASTPGGLRMNTEAFF. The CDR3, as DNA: TGTGCCAGTACCCCCGGGGGGCTGAGGATGAACACTGAAGCTTTCTTT.

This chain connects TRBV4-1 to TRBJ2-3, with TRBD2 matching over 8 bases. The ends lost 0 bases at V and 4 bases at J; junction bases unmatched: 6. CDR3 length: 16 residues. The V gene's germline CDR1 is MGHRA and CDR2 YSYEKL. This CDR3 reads CASSQDRSGGADTQYF. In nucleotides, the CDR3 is TGCGCCAGCAGCCAAGATCGAAGCGGGGGTGCAGATACGCAGTATTTT.

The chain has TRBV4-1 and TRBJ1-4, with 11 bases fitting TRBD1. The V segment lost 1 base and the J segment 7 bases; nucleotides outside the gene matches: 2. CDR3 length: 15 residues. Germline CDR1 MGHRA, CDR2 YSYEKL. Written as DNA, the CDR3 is TGCGCCAGCAGCCAAGTCGGGACAGGGGGTGAAAAACTGTTTTTT. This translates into CASSQVGTGGEKLFF.

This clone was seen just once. The CDR3 region has the DNA TGTGCCAGCAGCCCCCTGAATCGTTTCGGGTTTGCCAATGAGCAGTTCTTC. Amino acid sequence: CASSPLNRFGFANEQFF. V and J are TRBV28 and TRBJ2-1; D is ambiguous. Germline CDR1 MDHEN, CDR2 SYDVKM. V was trimmed by 6 bases and J by 6 bases, leaving 24 bases between them. The CDR3 is 17 amino acids.

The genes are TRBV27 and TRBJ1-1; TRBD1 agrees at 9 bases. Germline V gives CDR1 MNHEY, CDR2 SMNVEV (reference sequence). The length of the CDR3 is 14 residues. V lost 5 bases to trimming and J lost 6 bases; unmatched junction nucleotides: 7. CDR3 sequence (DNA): TGTGCCAGCAGTAGACAGGGGGTCGTTTCTGAAGCTTTCTTT. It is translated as CASSRQGVVSEAFF.

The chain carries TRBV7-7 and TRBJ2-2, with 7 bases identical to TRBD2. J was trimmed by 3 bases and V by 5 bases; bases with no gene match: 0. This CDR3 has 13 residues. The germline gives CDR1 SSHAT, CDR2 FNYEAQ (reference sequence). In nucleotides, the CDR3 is TGTGCCAGCAGCCGGGGGGACACCGGGGAGCTGTTTTTT. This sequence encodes CASSRGDTGELFF.

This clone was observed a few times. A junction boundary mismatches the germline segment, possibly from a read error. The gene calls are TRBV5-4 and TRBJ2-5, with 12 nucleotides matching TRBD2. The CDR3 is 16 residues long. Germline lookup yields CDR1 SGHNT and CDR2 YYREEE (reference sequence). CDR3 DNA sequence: TGTGCCAGCAGCCGTGGACTAGCGGGGTACCAAGAGGCCCAGTACTTC. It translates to CASSRGLAGYQEAQYF. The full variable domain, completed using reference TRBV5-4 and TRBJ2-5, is ETGVTQSPTHLIKTRGQQVTLRCSSQSGHNTVSWYQQALGQGPQFIFQYYREEENGRGNFPPRFSGLQFPNYSSELNVNALELDDSALYLCASSRGLAGYQEAQYFGPGTRLLVL.

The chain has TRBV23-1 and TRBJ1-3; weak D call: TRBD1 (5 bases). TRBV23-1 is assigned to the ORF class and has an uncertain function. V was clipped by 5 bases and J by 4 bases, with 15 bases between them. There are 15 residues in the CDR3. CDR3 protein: CASSGVRGSGNTIYF. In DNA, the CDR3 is TGCGCCAGCAGTGGGGTTAGGGGTTCGGGAAACACCATATATTTT.

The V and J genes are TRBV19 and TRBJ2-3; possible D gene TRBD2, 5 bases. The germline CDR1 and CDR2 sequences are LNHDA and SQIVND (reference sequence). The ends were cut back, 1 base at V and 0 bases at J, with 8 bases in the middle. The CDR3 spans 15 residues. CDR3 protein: CASSIAWTSTDTQYF. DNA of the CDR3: TGTGCCAGTAGTATAGCATGGACTAGCACAGATACGCAGTATTTT.

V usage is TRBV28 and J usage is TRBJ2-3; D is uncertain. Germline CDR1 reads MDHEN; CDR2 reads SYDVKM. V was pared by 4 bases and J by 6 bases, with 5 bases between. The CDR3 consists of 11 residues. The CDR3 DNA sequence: TGTGCCAGCAGTTCCATCGATACGCAGTATTTT. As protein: CASSSIDTQYF.

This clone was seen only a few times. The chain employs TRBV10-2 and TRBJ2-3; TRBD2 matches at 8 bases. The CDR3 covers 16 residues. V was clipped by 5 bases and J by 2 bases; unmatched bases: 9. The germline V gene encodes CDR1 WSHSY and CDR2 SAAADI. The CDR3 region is CASSPGLADTTDTQYF. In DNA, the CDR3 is TGCGCCAGCAGTCCAGGACTAGCCGACACCACAGATACGCAGTATTTT.

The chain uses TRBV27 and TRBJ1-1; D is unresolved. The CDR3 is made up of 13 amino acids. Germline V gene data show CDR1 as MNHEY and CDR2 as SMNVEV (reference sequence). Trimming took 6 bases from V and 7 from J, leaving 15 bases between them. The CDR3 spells CASRNSVGDEAFF. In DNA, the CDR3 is TGTGCCAGCAGGAATTCAGTGGGAGATGAAGCTTTCTTT.

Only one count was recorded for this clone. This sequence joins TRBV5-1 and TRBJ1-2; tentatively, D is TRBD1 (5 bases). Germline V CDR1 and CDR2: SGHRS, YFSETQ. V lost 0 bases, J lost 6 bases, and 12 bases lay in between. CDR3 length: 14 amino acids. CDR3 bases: TGCGCCAGCAGCTTGGAAGGGGCGGGGAATGGCTACACCTTC. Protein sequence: CASSLEGAGNGYTF.

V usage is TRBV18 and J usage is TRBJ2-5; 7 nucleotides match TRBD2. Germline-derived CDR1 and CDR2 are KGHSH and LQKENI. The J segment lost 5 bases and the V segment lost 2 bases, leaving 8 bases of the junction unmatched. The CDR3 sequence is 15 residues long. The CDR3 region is CASSPGTGGQETQYF. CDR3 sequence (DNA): TGTGCCAGCTCACCAGGCACGGGGGGTCAGGAGACCCAGTACTTC. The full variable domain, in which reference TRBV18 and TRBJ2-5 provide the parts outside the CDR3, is NAGVMQNPRHLVRRRGQEARLRCSPMKGHSHVYWYRQLPEEGLKFMVYLQKENIIDESGMPKERFSAEFPKEGPSILRIQQVVRGDSAAYFCASSPGTGGQETQYFGPGTRLLVL.

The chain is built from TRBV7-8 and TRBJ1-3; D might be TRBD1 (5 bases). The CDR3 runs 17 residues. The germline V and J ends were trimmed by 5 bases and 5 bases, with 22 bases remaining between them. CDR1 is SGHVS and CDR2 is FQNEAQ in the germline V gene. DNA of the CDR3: TGTGCCAGCAGCACGGTCAGGGCTGGATATAACCGAAACACCATATATTTT. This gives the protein CASSTVRAGYNRNTIYF. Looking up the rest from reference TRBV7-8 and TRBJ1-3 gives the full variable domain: GAGVSQSPRYKVAKRGQDVALRCDPISGHVSLFWYQQALGQGPEFLTYFQNEAQLDKSGLPSDRFFAERPEGSVSTLKIQRTQQEDSAVYLCASSTVRAGYNRNTIYFGEGSWLTVV.

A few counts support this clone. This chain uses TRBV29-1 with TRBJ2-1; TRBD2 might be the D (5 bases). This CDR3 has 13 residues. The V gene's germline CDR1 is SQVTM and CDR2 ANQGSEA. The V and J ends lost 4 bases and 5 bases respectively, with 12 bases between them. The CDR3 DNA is TGCAGCGTTGTAGGGAGAGTTCACAATGAGCAGTTCTTC. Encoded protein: CSVVGRVHNEQFF.

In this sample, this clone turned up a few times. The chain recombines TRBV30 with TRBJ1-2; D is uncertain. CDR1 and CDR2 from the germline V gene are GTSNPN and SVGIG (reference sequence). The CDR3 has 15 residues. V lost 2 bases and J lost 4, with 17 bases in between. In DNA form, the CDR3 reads TGTGCCTGGAGTACCCCGGATTGGGGAGTCTATGGCTACACCTTC. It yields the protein CAWSTPDWGVYGYTF.

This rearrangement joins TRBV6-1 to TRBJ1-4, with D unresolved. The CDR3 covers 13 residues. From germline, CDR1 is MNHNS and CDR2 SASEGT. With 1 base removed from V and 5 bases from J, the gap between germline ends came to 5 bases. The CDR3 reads CASSEVQNEKLFF. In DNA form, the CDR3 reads TGTGCCAGCAGTGAAGTCCAGAATGAAAAACTGTTTTTT.

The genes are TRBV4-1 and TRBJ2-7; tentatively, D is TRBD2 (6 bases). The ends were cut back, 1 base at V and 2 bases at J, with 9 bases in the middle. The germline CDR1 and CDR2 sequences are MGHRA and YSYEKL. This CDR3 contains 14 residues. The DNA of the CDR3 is TGCGCCAGCAGCCAAGGACTAGGGGCCTACGAGCAGTACTTC. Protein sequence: CASSQGLGAYEQYF.

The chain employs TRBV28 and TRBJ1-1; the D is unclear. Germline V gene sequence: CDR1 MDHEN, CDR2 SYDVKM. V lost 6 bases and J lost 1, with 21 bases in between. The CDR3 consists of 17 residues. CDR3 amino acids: CASSPRLRDYTNTEAFF. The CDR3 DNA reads TGTGCCAGCAGCCCCCGATTAAGAGACTACACGAACACTGAAGCTTTCTTT.

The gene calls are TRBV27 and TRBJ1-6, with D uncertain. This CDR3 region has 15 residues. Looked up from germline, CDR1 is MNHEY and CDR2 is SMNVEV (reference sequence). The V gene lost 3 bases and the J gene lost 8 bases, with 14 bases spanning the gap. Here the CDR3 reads CASSFSRSTYSPLHF. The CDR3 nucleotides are TGTGCCAGCAGTTTTTCCAGGTCGACCTATTCACCCCTCCACTTT.